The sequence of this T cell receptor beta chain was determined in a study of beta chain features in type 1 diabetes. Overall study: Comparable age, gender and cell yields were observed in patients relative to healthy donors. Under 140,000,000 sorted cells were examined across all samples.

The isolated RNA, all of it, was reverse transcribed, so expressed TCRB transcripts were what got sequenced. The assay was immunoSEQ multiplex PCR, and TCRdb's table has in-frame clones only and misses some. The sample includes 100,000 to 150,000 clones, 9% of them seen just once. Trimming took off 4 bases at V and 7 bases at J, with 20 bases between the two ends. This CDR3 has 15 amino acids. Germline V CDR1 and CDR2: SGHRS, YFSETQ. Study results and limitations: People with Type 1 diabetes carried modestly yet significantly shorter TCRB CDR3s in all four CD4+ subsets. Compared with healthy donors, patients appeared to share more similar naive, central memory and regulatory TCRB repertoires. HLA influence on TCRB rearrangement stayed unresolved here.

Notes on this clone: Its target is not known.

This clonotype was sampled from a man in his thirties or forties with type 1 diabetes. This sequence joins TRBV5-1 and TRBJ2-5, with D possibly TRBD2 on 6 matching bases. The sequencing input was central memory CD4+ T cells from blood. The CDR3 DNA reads TGCGCCAGCAGCGCGACCGGGACTGGGGAAGGGACCCAGTACTTC. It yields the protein CASSATGTGEGTQYF. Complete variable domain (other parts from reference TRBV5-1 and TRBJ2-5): KAGVTQTPRYLIKTRGQQVTLSCSPISGHRSVSWYQQTPGQGLQFLFEYFSETQRNKGNFPGRFSGRQFSNSRSEMNVSTLELGDSALYLCASSATGTGEGTQYFGPGTRLLVL.